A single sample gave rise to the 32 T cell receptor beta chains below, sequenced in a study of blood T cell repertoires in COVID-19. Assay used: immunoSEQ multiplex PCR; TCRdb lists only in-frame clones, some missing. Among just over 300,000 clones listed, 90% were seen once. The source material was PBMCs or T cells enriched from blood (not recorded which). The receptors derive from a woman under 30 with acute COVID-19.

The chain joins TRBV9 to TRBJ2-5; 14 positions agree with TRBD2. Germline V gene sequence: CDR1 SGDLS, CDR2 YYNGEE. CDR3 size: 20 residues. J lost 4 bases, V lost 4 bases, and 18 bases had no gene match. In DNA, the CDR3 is TGTGCCAGCAGCCCGCGGGACAGGGGACTAGCGGGAGTTTCATCAGAGACCCAGTACTTC. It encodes CASSPRDRGLAGVSSETQYF.

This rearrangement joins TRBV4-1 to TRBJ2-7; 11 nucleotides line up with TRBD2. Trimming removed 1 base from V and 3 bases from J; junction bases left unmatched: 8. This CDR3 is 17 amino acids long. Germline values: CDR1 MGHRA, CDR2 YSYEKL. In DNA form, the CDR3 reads TGCGCCAGCAGCCAAGTAGACTCCGGACTAGCGGGCTACGAGCAGTACTTC. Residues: CASSQVDSGLAGYEQYF.

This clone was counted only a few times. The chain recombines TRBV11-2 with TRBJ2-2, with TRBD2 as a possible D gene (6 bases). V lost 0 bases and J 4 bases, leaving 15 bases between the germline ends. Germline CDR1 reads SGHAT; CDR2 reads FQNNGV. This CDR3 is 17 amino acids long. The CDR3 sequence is CASSLEFGGKVTGELFF. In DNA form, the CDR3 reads TGTGCCAGCAGCTTAGAATTCGGCGGGAAGGTCACCGGGGAGCTGTTTTTT.

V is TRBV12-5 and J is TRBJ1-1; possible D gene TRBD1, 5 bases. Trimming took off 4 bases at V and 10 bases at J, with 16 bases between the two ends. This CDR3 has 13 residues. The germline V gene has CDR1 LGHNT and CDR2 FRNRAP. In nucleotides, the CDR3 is TGTGCTAGTGGTTGGGGCCAGGGAATCGGAGCTTTCTTT. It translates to CASGWGQGIGAFF.

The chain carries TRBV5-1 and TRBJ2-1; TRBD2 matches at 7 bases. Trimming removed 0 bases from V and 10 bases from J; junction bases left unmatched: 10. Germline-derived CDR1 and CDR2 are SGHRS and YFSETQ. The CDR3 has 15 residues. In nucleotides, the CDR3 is TGCGCCAGCAGCTTGGCCACTAGCGCGGGACTCGAGCAGTTCTTC. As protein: CASSLATSAGLEQFF.

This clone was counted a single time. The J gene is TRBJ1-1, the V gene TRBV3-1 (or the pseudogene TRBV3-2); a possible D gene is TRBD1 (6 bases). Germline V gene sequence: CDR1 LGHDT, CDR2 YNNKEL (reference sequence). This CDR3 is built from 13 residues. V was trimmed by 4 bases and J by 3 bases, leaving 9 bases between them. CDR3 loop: CASSLRQDTEAFF. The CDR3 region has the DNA TGTGCCAGCAGCCTCCGACAGGACACTGAAGCTTTCTTT.

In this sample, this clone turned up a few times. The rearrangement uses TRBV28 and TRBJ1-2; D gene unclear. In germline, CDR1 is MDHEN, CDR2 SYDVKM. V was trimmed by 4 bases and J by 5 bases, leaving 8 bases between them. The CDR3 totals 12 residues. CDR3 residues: CASSWAQYGYTF. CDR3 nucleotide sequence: TGTGCCAGCAGTTGGGCCCAATATGGCTACACCTTC.

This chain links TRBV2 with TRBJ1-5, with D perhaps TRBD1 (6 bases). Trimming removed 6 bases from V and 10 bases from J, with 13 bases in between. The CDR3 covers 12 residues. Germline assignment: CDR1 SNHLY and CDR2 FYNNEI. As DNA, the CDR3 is TGTGCCAGCAGGGACACAGGGAAACCCCAGCATTTT. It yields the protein CASRDTGKPQHF.

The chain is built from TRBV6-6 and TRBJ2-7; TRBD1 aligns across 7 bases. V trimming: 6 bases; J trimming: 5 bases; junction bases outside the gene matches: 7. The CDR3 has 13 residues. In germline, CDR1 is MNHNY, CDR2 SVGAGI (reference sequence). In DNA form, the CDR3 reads TGTGCCAGCAGCCCGGGACAGAGCGACGAGCAGTACTTC. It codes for CASSPGQSDEQYF.

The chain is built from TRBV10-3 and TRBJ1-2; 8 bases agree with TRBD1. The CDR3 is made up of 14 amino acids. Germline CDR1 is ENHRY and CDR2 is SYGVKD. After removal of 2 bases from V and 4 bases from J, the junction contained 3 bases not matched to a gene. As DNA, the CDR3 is TGTGCCATCAGTGAGCAGGGGGCCCCCTATGGCTACACCTTC. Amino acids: CAISEQGAPYGYTF.

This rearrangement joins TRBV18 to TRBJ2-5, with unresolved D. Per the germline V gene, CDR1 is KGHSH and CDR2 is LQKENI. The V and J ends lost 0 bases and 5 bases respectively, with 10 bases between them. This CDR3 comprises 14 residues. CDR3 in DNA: TGTGCCAGCTCACCACCATATGAGTTGGAGACCCAGTACTTC. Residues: CASSPPYELETQYF.

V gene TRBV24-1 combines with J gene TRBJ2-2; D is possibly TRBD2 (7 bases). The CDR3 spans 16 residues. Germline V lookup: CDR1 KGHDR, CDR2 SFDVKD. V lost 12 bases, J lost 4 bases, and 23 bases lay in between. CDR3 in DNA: TGTGCCTCCTCTGTGGAGGGGGGGGCTGGCACCGGGGAGCTGTTTTTT. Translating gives CASSVEGGAGTGELFF.

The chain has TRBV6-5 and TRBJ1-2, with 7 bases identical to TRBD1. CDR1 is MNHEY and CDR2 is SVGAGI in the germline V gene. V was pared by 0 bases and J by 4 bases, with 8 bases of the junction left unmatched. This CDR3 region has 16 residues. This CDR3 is CASSYSGQVGGYGYTF. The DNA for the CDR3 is TGTGCCAGCAGTTACTCCGGACAGGTCGGTGGCTATGGCTACACCTTC.

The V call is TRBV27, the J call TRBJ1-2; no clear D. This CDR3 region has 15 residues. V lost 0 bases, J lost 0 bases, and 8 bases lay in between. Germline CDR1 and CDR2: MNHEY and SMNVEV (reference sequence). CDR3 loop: CASSLSNRANYGYTF. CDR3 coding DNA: TGTGCCAGCAGTTTATCGAACAGAGCTAACTATGGCTACACCTTC.

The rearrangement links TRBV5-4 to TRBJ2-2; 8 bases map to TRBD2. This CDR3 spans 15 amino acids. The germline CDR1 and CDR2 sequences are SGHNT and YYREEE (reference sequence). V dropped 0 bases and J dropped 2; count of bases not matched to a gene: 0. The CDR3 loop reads CASSLGTSNTGELFF. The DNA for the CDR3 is TGTGCCAGCAGCTTGGGGACTAGCAACACCGGGGAGCTGTTTTTT.

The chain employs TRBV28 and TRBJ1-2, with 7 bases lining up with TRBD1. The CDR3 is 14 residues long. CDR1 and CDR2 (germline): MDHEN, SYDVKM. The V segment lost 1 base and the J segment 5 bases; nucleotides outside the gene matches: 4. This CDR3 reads CASSLSGGIYGYTF. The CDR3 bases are TGTGCCAGCAGTTTATCAGGGGGGATTTATGGCTACACCTTC.

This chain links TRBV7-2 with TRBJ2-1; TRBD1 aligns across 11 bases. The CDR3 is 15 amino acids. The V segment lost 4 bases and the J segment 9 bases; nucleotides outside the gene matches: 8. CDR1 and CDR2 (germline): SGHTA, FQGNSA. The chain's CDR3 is CASSSGQGVTSEQFF. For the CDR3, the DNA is TGTGCCAGCAGCTCGGGACAGGGGGTGACGAGTGAGCAGTTCTTC.

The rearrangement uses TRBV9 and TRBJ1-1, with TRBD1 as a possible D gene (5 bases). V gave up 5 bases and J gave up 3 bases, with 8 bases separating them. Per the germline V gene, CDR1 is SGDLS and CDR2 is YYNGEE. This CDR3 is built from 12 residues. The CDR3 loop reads CASSWGDTEAFF. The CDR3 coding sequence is TGTGCCAGCAGTTGGGGGGACACTGAAGCTTTCTTT. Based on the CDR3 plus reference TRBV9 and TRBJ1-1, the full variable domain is DSGVTQTPKHLITATGQRVTLRCSPRSGDLSVYWYQQSLDQGLQFLIQYYNGEERAKGNILERFSAQQFPDLHSELNLSSLELGDSALYFCASSWGDTEAFFGQGTRLTVV.

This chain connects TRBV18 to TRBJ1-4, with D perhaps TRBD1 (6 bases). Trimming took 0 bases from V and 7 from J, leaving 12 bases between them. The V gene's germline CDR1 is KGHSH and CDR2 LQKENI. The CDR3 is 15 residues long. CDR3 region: CASSPPSGVIEKLFF. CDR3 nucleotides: TGTGCCAGCTCACCACCGTCAGGGGTAATTGAAAAACTGTTTTTT.

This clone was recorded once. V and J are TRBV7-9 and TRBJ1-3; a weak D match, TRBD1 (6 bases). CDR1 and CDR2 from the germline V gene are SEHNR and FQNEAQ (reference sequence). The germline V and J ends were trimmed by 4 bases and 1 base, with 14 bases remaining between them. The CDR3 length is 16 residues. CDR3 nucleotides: TGTGCCAGCAGCTCTGGACAGAAGCAGTCTGGAAACACCATATATTTT. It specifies CASSSGQKQSGNTIYF.

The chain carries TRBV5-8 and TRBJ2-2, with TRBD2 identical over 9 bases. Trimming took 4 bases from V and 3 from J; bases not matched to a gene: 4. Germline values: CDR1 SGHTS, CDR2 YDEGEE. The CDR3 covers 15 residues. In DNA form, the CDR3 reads TGTGCCAGCAGCGGGGGACTAGCTGACACCGGGGAGCTGTTTTTT. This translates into CASSGGLADTGELFF.

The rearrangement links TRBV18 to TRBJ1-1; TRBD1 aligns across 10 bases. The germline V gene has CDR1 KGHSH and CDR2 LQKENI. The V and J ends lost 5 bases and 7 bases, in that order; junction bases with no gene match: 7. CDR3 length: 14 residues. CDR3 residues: CASSARDRGGEAFF. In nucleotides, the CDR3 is TGTGCCAGCTCAGCCCGGGACAGGGGTGGTGAAGCTTTCTTT.

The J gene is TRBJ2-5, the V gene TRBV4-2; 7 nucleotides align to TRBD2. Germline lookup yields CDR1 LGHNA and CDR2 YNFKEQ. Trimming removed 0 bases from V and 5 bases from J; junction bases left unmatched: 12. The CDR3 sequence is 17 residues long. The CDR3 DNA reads TGTGCCAGCAGCCAAGATTTAAGCGGGGCCCTGGGGGAGACCCAGTACTTC. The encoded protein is CASSQDLSGALGETQYF.

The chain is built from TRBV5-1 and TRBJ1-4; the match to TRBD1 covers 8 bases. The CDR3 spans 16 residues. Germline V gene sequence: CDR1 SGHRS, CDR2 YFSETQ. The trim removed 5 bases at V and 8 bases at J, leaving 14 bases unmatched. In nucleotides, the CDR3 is TGCGCCAGCAGATATGGCCCACAGGGGGTAGGGGAAAAACTGTTTTTT. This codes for CASRYGPQGVGEKLFF. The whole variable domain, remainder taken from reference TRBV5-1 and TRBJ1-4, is KAGVTQTPRYLIKTRGQQVTLSCSPISGHRSVSWYQQTPGQGLQFLFEYFSETQRNKGNFPGRFSGRQFSNSRSEMNVSTLELGDSALYLCASRYGPQGVGEKLFFGSGTQLSVL.

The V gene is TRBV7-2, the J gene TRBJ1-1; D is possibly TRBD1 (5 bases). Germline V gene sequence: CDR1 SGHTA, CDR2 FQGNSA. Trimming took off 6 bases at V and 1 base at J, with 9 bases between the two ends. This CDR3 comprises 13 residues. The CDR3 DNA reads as TGTGCCAGCAGTCAAGACAGGAACACTGAAGCTTTCTTT. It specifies CASSQDRNTEAFF.

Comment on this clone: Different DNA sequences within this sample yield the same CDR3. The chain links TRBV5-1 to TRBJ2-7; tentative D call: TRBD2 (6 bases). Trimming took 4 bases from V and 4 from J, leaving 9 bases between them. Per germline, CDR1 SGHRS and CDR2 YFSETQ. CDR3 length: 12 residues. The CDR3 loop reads CASSRDSYEQYF. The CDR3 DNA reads TGCGCCAGCAGCCGGGACTCTTACGAGCAGTACTTC.

Here the CDR3 DNA reads TGTGCCAGCAGCCAACTCCGGGACAGGGGGGACGGGCAGTACTTC. Its protein is CASSQLRDRGDGQYF. This rearrangement joins TRBV3-1 (or the pseudogene TRBV3-2) to TRBJ2-7; 11 positions match TRBD1. After removal of 2 bases from V and 9 bases from J, the junction contained 9 bases not matched to a gene. CDR3 length: 15 residues. CDR1 is LGHDT, CDR2 YNNKEL, per germline (reference sequence).

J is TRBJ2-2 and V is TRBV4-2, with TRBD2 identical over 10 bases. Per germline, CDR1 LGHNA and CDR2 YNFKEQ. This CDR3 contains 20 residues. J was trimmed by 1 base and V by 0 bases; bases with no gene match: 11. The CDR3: CASSQEPSGRPPLNTGELFF. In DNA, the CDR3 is TGTGCCAGCAGCCAAGAACCTAGCGGGAGACCTCCTCTGAACACCGGGGAGCTGTTTTTT.

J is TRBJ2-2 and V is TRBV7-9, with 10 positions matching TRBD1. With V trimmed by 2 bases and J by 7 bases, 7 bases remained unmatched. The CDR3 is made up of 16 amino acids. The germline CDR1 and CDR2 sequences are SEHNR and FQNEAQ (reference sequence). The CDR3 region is CASSLRQGAQGGELFF. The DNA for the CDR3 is TGTGCCAGCAGCTTAAGACAGGGGGCGCAGGGCGGGGAGCTGTTTTTT. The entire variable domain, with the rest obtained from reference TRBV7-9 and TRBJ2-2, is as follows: DTGVSQNPRHKITKRGQNVTFRCDPISEHNRLYWYRQTLGQGPEFLTYFQNEAQLEKSRLLSDRFSAERPKGSFSTLEIQRTEQGDSAMYLCASSLRQGAQGGELFFGEGSRLTVL.

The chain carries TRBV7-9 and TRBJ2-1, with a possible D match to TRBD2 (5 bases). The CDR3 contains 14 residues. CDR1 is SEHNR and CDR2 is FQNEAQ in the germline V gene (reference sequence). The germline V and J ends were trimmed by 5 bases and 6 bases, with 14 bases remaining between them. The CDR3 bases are TGTGCCAGCAGCCCATCGGGGTGGGGCAATGAGCAGTTCTTC. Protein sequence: CASSPSGWGNEQFF.

The CDR3 loop reads CASSLGGTVAYEQYF. CDR3 nucleotides: TGTGCCAGCAGCTTAGGGGGGACTGTGGCCTACGAGCAGTACTTC. The J gene is TRBJ2-7, the V gene TRBV13, with D possibly being TRBD2 (6 bases). CDR1 and CDR2 (germline): PRHDT, FYEKMQ (reference sequence). The CDR3 extends over 15 amino acids. V lost 0 bases and J 2 bases, leaving 11 bases between the germline ends.

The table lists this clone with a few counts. This CDR3 reads CASSSQGGEQYF. The CDR3 DNA reads TGCGCCAGCAGCTCTCAGGGGGGCGAGCAGTACTTC. The rearrangement links TRBV5-1 to TRBJ2-7, with a tentative D call TRBD1 (7 bases). This CDR3 is built from 12 residues. Deletions cut 3 bases from V and 6 bases from J, with 10 bases between. In germline, CDR1 is SGHRS, CDR2 YFSETQ.